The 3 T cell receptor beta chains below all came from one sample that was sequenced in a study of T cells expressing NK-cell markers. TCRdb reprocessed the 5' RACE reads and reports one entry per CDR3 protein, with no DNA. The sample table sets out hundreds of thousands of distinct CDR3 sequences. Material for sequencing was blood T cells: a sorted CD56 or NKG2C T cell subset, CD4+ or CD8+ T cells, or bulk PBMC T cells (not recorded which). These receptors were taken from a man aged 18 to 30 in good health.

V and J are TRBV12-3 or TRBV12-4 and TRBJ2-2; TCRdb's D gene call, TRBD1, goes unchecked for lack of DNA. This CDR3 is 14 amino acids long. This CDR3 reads CASSQMTGAGELFF.

The CDR3 loop is CASSRATVRASNTGELFF. The chain combines TRBV6-1 with TRBJ2-2; the TCRdb call, TRBD1, lacks DNA for checking. This CDR3 is 18 amino acids long. CDR1 MNHNS and CDR2 SASEGT come from the germline V gene.

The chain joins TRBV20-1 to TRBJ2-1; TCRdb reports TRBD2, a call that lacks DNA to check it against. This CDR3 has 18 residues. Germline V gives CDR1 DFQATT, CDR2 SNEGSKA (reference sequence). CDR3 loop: CSARKGSPSGTGYNEQFF.